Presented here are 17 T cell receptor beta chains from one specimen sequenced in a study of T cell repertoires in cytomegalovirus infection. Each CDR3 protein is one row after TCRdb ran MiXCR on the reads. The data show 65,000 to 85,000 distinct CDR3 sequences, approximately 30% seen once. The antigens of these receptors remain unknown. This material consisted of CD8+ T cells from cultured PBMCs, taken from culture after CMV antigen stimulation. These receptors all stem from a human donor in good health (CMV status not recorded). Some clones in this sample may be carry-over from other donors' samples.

This CDR3 is CASSYEGLTEAFF. CDR3 DNA: TGTGCCAGCAGTTACGAGGGCCTCACTGAAGCTTTCTTT. This chain uses TRBV12-3 or TRBV12-4 with TRBJ1-1; D is undetermined. There are 13 residues in the CDR3. Deletions cut 4 bases from V and 4 bases from J, with 10 bases between.

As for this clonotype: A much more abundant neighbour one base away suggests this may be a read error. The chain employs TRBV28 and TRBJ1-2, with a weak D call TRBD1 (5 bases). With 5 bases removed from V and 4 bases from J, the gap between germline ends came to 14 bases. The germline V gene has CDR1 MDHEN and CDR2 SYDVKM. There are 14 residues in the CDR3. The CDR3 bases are TGTGCCAGCAGTGAGGACAAGGGGCTCTATGGCTACACCTTC. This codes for CASSEDKGLYGYTF.

This CDR3 is CASTRRTDYNYGYTF. The CDR3 DNA reads as TGTGCCAGTACCCGACGGACGGATTATAACTATGGCTACACCTTC. The rearrangement joins TRBV19 to TRBJ1-2; D is unclear. The CDR3 is 15 amino acids. CDR1 and CDR2 (germline): LNHDA, SQIVND (reference sequence). Between the trimmed V and J ends, which lost 7 bases and 1 base, there was a span of 16 bases. The full variable domain, completed using reference TRBV19 and TRBJ1-2, is DGGITQSPKYLFRKEGQNVTLSCEQNLNHDAMYWYRQDPGQGLRLIYYSQIVNDFQKGDIAEGYSVSREKKESFPLTVTSAQKNPTAFYLCASTRRTDYNYGYTFGSGTRLTVV.

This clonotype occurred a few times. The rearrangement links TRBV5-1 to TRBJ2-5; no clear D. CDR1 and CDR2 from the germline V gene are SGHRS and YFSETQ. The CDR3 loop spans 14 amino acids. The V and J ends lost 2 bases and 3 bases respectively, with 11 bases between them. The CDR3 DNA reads TGCGCCAGCAGCTTTATAGGGATCGAAGAGACCCAGTACTTC. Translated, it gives CASSFIGIEETQYF.

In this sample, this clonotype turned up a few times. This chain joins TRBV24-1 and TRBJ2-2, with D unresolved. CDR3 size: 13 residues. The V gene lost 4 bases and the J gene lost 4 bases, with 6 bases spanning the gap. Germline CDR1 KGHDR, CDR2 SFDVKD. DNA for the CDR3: TGTGCCACCAGTGAATACACCACCGGGGAGCTGTTTTTT. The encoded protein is CATSEYTTGELFF.

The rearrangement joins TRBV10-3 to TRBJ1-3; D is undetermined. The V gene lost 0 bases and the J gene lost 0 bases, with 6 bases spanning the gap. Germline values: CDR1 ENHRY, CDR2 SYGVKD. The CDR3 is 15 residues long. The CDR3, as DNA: TGTGCCATCAGTGAGTCTAAGGCCTCTGGAAACACCATATATTTT. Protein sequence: CAISESKASGNTIYF.

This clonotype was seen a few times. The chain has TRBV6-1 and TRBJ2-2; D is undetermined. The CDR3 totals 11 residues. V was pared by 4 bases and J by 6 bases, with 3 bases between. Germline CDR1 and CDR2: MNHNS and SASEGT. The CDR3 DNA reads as TGTGCCAGCAGTGGGGCCGGGGAGCTGTTTTTT. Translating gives CASSGAGELFF.

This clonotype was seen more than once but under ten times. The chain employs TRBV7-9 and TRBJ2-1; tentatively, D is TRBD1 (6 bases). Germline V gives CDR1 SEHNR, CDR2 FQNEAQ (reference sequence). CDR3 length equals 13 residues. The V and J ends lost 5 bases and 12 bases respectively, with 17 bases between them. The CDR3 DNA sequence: TGTGCCAGCAGCCCAACAGGGTGGTCCCTGCAGTTCTTC. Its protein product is CASSPTGWSLQFF. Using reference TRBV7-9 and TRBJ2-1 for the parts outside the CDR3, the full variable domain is DTGVSQNPRHKITKRGQNVTFRCDPISEHNRLYWYRQTLGQGPEFLTYFQNEAQLEKSRLLSDRFSAERPKGSFSTLEIQRTEQGDSAMYLCASSPTGWSLQFFGPGTRLTVL.

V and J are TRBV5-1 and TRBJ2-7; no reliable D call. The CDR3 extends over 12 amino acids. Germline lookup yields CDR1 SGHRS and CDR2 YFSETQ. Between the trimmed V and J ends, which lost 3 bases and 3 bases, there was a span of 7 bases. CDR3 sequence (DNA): TGCGCCAGCAGCTCCCACGTCTACGAGCAGTACTTC. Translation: CASSSHVYEQYF.

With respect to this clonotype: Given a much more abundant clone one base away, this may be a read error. DNA for the CDR3: TGTGCCAGCAGCGAACGGGACGGGGACACAGATACGCAGTATTTT. Its protein product is CASSERDGDTDTQYF. The gene calls are TRBV7-6 and TRBJ2-3; D assignment may be TRBD1 or TRBD2 (5 bases each). The V end lost 5 bases, the J end lost 2 bases, and 14 bases lay between the germline ends. CDR3 length: 15 amino acids. The germline CDR1 and CDR2 sequences are SGHVS and FNYEAQ.

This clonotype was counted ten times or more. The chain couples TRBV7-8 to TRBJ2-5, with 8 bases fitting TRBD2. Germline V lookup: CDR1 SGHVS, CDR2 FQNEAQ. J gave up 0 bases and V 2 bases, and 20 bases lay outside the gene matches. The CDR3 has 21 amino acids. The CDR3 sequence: CASSLKGGSGIPGGDQETQYF. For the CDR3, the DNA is TGTGCCAGCAGCTTAAAGGGGGGTAGCGGGATCCCGGGGGGCGACCAAGAGACCCAGTACTTC.

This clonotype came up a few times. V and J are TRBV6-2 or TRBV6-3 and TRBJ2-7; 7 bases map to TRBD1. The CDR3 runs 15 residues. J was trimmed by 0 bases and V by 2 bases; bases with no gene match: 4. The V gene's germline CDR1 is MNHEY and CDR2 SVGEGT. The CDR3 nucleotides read TGTGCCAGCAGTTACCTCAGGGGGATCTCCTACGAGCAGTACTTC. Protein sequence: CASSYLRGISYEQYF.

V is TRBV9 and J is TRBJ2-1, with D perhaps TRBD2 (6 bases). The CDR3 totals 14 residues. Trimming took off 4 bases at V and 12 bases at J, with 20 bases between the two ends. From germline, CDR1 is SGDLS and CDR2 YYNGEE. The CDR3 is CASSPGDSGVGQFF. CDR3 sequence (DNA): TGTGCCAGCAGCCCCGGGGATTCGGGAGTCGGGCAGTTCTTC. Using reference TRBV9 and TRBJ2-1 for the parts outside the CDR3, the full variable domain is DSGVTQTPKHLITATGQRVTLRCSPRSGDLSVYWYQQSLDQGLQFLIQYYNGEERAKGNILERFSAQQFPDLHSELNLSSLELGDSALYFCASSPGDSGVGQFFGPGTRLTVL.

CDR3 residues: CASSQQGSFQPQHF. The CDR3 DNA is TGTGCCAGCAGTCAACAGGGTTCTTTCCAGCCCCAGCATTTT. The chain links TRBV28 to TRBJ1-5; tentatively, D is TRBD1 (6 bases). Trimming left V 5 bases short and J 7 bases short, with 15 bases between. CDR1 is MDHEN, CDR2 SYDVKM, per germline. The CDR3 is 14 residues long.

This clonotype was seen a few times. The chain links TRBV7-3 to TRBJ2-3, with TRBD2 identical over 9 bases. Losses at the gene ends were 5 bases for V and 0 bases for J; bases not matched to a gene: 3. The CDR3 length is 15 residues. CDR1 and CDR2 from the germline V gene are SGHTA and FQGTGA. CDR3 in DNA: TGTGCCAGCAGCCAGGGACTAGCTAGCACAGATACGCAGTATTTT. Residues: CASSQGLASTDTQYF.

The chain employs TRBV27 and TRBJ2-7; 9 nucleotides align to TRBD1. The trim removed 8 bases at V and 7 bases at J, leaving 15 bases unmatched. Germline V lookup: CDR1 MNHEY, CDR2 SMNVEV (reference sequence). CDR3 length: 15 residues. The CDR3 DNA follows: TGTGCCAGCGGAATGCCACAGGGGGCCGCCTGGGAGCAGTACTTC. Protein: CASGMPQGAAWEQYF.

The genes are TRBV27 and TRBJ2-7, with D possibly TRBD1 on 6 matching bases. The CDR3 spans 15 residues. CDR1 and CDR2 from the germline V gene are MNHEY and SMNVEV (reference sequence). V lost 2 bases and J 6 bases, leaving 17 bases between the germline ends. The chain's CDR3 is CASSLQQGDYSEQYF. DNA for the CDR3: TGTGCCAGCAGTTTACAACAGGGTGACTACAGCGAGCAGTACTTC.